These 12 T cell receptor beta chains originate from one sample sequenced in a study of cytomegalovirus exposure and HLA in healthy donors (dated by TCRdb to about 2017). Receptor amplification or capture employed the immunoSEQ multiplex PCR assay. For the multiplex PCR, a mixture combining 60 forward primers for TCR Vbeta segments and 13 reverse primers for TCR Jbeta segments was used. This is the immuneACCESS table as TCRdb keeps it, with only in-frame sequences that have V and J called. A part of the clones is gone; compared with another copy, unresolved V genes explain less than half, and the rest is unexplained. For this sample there are over 110,000 clones; 82% appear just once. The top ten clonotypes cover more than 9.5% of the sample. The sequenced material came from PBMCs. The source of these receptors is a woman aged 60 to 75 in good health and CMV-seropositive.

The chain is built from TRBV25-1 and TRBJ1-4, with D tentatively TRBD1 (5 bases). The CDR3 has 14 amino acids. CDR1 and CDR2 from the germline V gene are MGHDK and SYGVNS. The V and J ends lost 8 bases and 3 bases respectively, with 13 bases between them. The CDR3 sequence is CASGAAGANEKLFF. The DNA for the CDR3 is TGTGCCAGCGGCGCTGCGGGGGCTAATGAAAAACTGTTTTTT. The full variable domain, its missing parts supplied by reference TRBV25-1 and TRBJ1-4, is EADIYQTPRYLVIGTGKKITLECSQTMGHDKMYWYQQDPGMELHLIHYSYGVNSTEKGDLSSESTVSRIRTEHFPLTLESARPSHTSQYLCASGAAGANEKLFFGSGTQLSVL.

The rearrangement uses TRBV5-4 and TRBJ2-2, with 7 bases identical to TRBD1. The length of the CDR3 is 17 residues. Unmatched junction bases numbered 13, after V lost 4 bases and J lost 4 bases. Looked up from germline, CDR1 is SGHNT and CDR2 is YYREEE (reference sequence). The CDR3 DNA reads TGTGCCAGCAGCCCAGGAGAGCGAGGGGGCGTCACCGGGGAGCTGTTTTTT. Translation: CASSPGERGGVTGELFF.

In its sample, this clone was seen once. CDR3 in amino acids: CASESGTNTGELFF. The CDR3 DNA is TGTGCCAGCGAGAGCGGGACGAACACCGGGGAGCTGTTTTTT. The V and J genes are TRBV18 and TRBJ2-2; TRBD2 agrees at 7 bases. Per germline, CDR1 KGHSH and CDR2 LQKENI. V shed 8 bases and J 0 bases; nucleotides not matched to a gene: 3. CDR3 length equals 14 residues.

This chain connects TRBV5-1 to TRBJ2-3; D is perhaps TRBD2 (6 bases). Trimming left V 4 bases short and J 2 bases short, with 14 bases between. The CDR3 extends over 15 amino acids. Germline loops: CDR1 SGHRS, CDR2 YFSETQ. This CDR3 is CASSALAGSTDTQYF. CDR3 sequence (DNA): TGCGCCAGCAGCGCGTTGGCGGGATCCACAGATACGCAGTATTTT.

The CDR3 here is CASSLVTSGSGYEQYF. CDR3 nucleotide sequence: TGTGCCAGCAGCTTAGTGACTAGCGGGAGTGGCTACGAGCAGTACTTC. V usage is TRBV7-8 and J usage is TRBJ2-7, with TRBD2 identical over 12 bases. Germline trimming cut 1 base from V and 3 bases from J; bases unmatched to any gene: 4. CDR1 SGHVS and CDR2 FQNEAQ come from the germline V gene. The CDR3 totals 16 residues. The full variable domain, in which reference TRBV7-8 and TRBJ2-7 provide the parts outside the CDR3, is GAGVSQSPRYKVAKRGQDVALRCDPISGHVSLFWYQQALGQGPEFLTYFQNEAQLDKSGLPSDRFFAERPEGSVSTLKIQRTQQEDSAVYLCASSLVTSGSGYEQYFGPGTRLTVT.

The chain is built from TRBV7-2 and TRBJ2-1; 10 bases line up with TRBD2. J was trimmed by 6 bases and V by 1 base; bases with no gene match: 3. Germline V CDR1 and CDR2: SGHTA, FQGNSA. The CDR3 has 15 amino acids. The chain's CDR3 is CASSLVSGRINEQFF. DNA for the CDR3: TGTGCCAGCAGCTTAGTTAGCGGGAGGATCAATGAGCAGTTCTTC.

The table lists this clone with a few counts. This chain links TRBV5-6 with TRBJ2-7; D possibly corresponds to TRBD2 (6 bases). The CDR3 is made up of 16 amino acids. V lost 4 bases and J 5 bases, leaving 22 bases between the germline ends. Germline loops: CDR1 SGHDT, CDR2 YYEEEE. The DNA for the CDR3 is TGTGCCAGCAGCAGGAGTCAGTTTGGAGGGCAGAACGAGCAGTACTTC. Translated: CASSRSQFGGQNEQYF.

In regard to this clone: The same CDR3 is also encoded by other DNA sequences in this sample. This chain connects TRBV28 to TRBJ2-7; D is possibly TRBD2 (6 bases). CDR3 size: 13 residues. The V end lost 10 bases, the J end lost 8 bases, and 21 bases lay between the germline ends. Per germline, CDR1 MDHEN and CDR2 SYDVKM. The CDR3 DNA sequence: TGTGCCACCACCGTACCGGGAGCTACGAAGCAGTACTTC. Amino acids: CATTVPGATKQYF.

The V gene is TRBV28, the J gene TRBJ2-1; D is possibly TRBD2 (5 bases). Germline CDR1 and CDR2: MDHEN and SYDVKM. The V gene lost 4 bases and the J gene lost 7 bases, with 11 bases spanning the gap. CDR3 length equals 13 residues. The CDR3 reads CASSSPRGNEQFF. CDR3 nucleotides: TGTGCCAGCAGTTCCCCGCGAGGGAATGAGCAGTTCTTC.

The V and J genes are TRBV28 and TRBJ2-1, with 12 bases lining up with TRBD2. Germline lookup yields CDR1 MDHEN and CDR2 SYDVKM. This CDR3 comprises 15 residues. V dropped 6 bases and J dropped 8; count of bases not matched to a gene: 8. CDR3 region: CASSSTSGRTHEQFF. Here the CDR3 DNA reads TGTGCCAGCAGCTCCACTAGCGGGAGGACCCATGAGCAGTTCTTC.

J is TRBJ2-5 and V is TRBV7-2, with D perhaps matching TRBD1 (7 bases). V was shortened by 5 bases and J by 7 bases, with 17 bases between the two germline ends. The germline gives CDR1 SGHTA, CDR2 FQGNSA. The CDR3 runs to 14 residues. The CDR3 sequence is CASSARQGAGTQYF. The CDR3 bases are TGTGCCAGCAGCGCCCGACAGGGAGCGGGGACCCAGTACTTC.

The chain has TRBV28 and TRBJ2-7; 15 bases are a match to TRBD2. This CDR3 is built from 18 residues. The ends lost 8 bases at V and 5 bases at J; junction bases unmatched: 16. In germline, CDR1 is MDHEN, CDR2 SYDVKM. This chain's CDR3 is CASLPLSGLAGGNHEQYF. CDR3 sequence (DNA): TGTGCCAGCCTACCCCTCTCGGGACTAGCGGGAGGTAACCACGAGCAGTACTTC.